Reported below is one T cell receptor beta chain. This CDR3 comprises 16 residues. The V end was cut by 1 base, the J end by 5 bases, with 14 bases between. CDR1 is SEHNR, CDR2 FQNEAQ, per germline (reference sequence). These data come from a study of cytomegalovirus exposure and HLA in healthy donors. The PCR ran on 60 Vbeta and 13 Jbeta primers. Measured with immunoSEQ multiplex PCR; TCRdb has only the in-frame clones, and not every one. This sample's clone table lists approximately 120,000 clones. The specimen was PBMCs. The TCR was taken from a man aged 40-49 years in good health and CMV-seronegative. The J gene is TRBJ2-2, the V gene TRBV7-9, with D maybe TRBD2 (6 bases). The CDR3 coding sequence is TGTGCCAGCAGCTTAGTCGACGGGAGTAGGACCGGGGAGCTGTTTTTT. Protein product: CASSLVDGSRTGELFF.